Listed below are T cell receptor beta chains from one sample, sequenced in a study of blood T cell repertoires in COVID-19. TCRdb keeps only in-frame clones here, not all; method: immunoSEQ multiplex PCR. The profile shows 65,000 to 90,000 clones, approximately 83% of them singletons. The sequenced sample consisted of peripheral blood. The receptors here all came from an elderly man with active or convalescent COVID-19. CDR3s include the opening cysteine and the closing phenylalanine or tryptophan. D genes are given only for firm matches. Size values are once, few and many counts, or a class for expanded clones, and some rows have none.

D,size,J,V,DNA,CDR3
.,.,TRBJ1-2,TRBV10-3,TGTGCCATCAGTGAGGGCCCAGGGTTCCGTGGCTACACCTTC,CAISEGPGFRGYTF
.,once,TRBJ2-1,TRBV11-2,TGTGCCAGCAGTTCCCTCAGCGGCTCCTACAATGAGCAGTTCTTC,CASSSLSGSYNEQFF
.,.,TRBJ2-1,TRBV5-1,TGCGCCAGCAGCTTGGATCTAGTTGCTAGCAATGAGCAGTTCTTC,CASSLDLVASNEQFF
.,.,TRBJ2-3,TRBV29-1,TGCAGCGTTGAACAAACTAGAATTGGTACGCAGTATTTT,CSVEQTRIGTQYF
TRBD2,once,TRBJ2-2,TRBV7-8,TGTGCCAGCAGCGGGGGGGTGAACACCGGGGAGCTGTTTTTT,CASSGGVNTGELFF
.,.,TRBJ2-2,TRBV6-5,TGTGCCAGCGCCCGGGGGACGGTCGTTGCCGGGGAGCTGTTTTTT,CASARGTVVAGELFF
.,.,TRBJ2-1,TRBV5-1,TGCGCCAGCAGCTTGGAGGACAGCTACAATGAGCAGTTCTTC,CASSLEDSYNEQFF
TRBD2,.,TRBJ2-2,TRBV3-1/TRBV3-2,TGTGCCAGCAGCCCGTATCGGGTCCGTGGACTAGCGGGGTCCGGGGAGCTGTTTTTT,CASSPYRVRGLAGSGELFF
.,.,TRBJ2-7,TRBV6-5,TGTGCCAGCGGTCGGTCAGGGTCCTACGAGCAGTACTTC,CASGRSGSYEQYF
.,.,TRBJ1-4,TRBV5-1,TGCGCCAGCAGCACAGACAGTCAAGGGAATGAAAAACTGTTTTTT,CASSTDSQGNEKLFF
.,.,TRBJ2-1,TRBV27,TGTGCCAGCAGTTTATCGTTAAGCGGAACTGAGCAGTTCTTC,CASSLSLSGTEQFF
TRBD2,.,TRBJ2-3,TRBV6-1,TGTGCCAGCAGTGCCTCTCCTAGCGGGGCCACAGATACGCAGTATTTT,CASSASPSGATDTQYF
TRBD1,.,TRBJ1-2,TRBV6-5,TGTGCCAGCAGCCGGGACAGGCTTAACTATGGCTACACCTTC,CASSRDRLNYGYTF
TRBD1,.,TRBJ1-1,TRBV5-6,TGTGCCAGCAGCCCCGGGACAGGGGGTTTGTACACTGAAGCTTTCTTT,CASSPGTGGLYTEAFF
.,.,TRBJ1-2,TRBV18,TGTGCCAGCTCACCACAACAGGGAGCAACTCAATATGAGGACTTC,CASSPQQGATQYEDF
.,.,TRBJ2-3,TRBV10-1,TGCGCCAGCAGTGATCCCCCAGGGTATACGCAGTATTTT,CASSDPPGYTQYF
TRBD2,.,TRBJ2-1,TRBV28,TGTGCCAGCAGTGATCCCCTTAGCGGGGTTGGCTACAATGAGCAGTTCTTC,CASSDPLSGVGYNEQFF
.,.,TRBJ1-6,TRBV19,TGTGCCAGTAACAGACAGAGCTCCTATAATTCACCCCTCCACTTT,CASNRQSSYNSPLHF
TRBD1,.,TRBJ2-3,TRBV5-1,TGCGCCAGCAGCTTAGTTGGGACAGGGATCACAGATACGCAGTATTTT,CASSLVGTGITDTQYF
TRBD2,.,TRBJ2-3,TRBV20-1,TGCAGTGCACGACTAGCGACTACGCAGTATTTT,CSARLATTQYF
TRBD2,.,TRBJ2-5,TRBV7-7,TGTGCTAGCAGCTTCGGACTAGCGGGGGGCTCCACCAGAGAGACCCAGTACTTC,CASSFGLAGGSTRETQYF
.,.,TRBJ2-5,TRBV6-5,TGTGCCAGCTCCCCCTTGACATGGAGGGAGACCCAGTACTTC,CASSPLTWRETQYF
TRBD2,.,TRBJ2-7,TRBV27,TGTGCCAGCAGTTTTAATGGGATAGCGGGGGCCGAGCAGTACTTC,CASSFNGIAGAEQYF
.,.,TRBJ2-2,TRBV19,TGTGCCAGTAGTATTTCTAATCTTGGAGACACCGGGGAGCTGTTTTTT,CASSISNLGDTGELFF
.,.,TRBJ1-5,TRBV5-6,TGTGCCAGCAGTTTACAGGGAAGCAATCAGCCCCAGCATTTT,CASSLQGSNQPQHF
.,.,TRBJ1-4,TRBV5-1,TGCGCCAGCAGCTTGGGTTTAGGGAGTAGCGAAAAACTGTTTTTT,CASSLGLGSSEKLFF
TRBD1,.,TRBJ1-1,TRBV18,TGTGCCAGCGGACAGGGAATGAACACTGAAGCTTTCTTT,CASGQGMNTEAFF
TRBD2,.,TRBJ2-2,TRBV6-4,TGTGCCAGCAGTGACTCGAGGTACCGTGGCGGGAGGGTGAACACCGGGGAGCTGTTTTTT,CASSDSRYRGGRVNTGELFF
.,.,TRBJ2-3,TRBV2,TGTGCCAGCAGAAGTGACTTAGATACGCAGTATTTT,CASRSDLDTQYF
TRBD1,.,TRBJ2-3,TRBV29-1,TGCAGCGTTGTTCGGCAGGGGGCAGATACGCAGTATTTT,CSVVRQGADTQYF
TRBD2,.,TRBJ2-3,TRBV15,TGTGCCACCAGCAAAACACTAGCGGGAGCAAGAGATACGCAGTATTTT,CATSKTLAGARDTQYF
.,.,TRBJ1-5,TRBV9,TGTGCCAGCAGCGTAGGGGTAACAGACAATCAGCCCCAGCATTTT,CASSVGVTDNQPQHF
.,once,TRBJ2-5,TRBV7-2,TGTGCCAGCAGCTTACGTACAGGGCGGCAAGAGACCCAGTACTTC,CASSLRTGRQETQYF
.,.,TRBJ1-3,TRBV10-2,TGCGCCAGCAGTGGACGGACTGACTCTGGAAACACCATATATTTT,CASSGRTDSGNTIYF
.,.,TRBJ2-3,TRBV3-1/TRBV3-2,TGTGCCAGCAGCCCAGGACAGCGCACAGATACGCAGTATTTT,CASSPGQRTDTQYF
.,.,TRBJ1-5,TRBV11-2,TGTGCCAGCAGCTTAGGTCAGGGATACAATCAGCCCCAGCATTTT,CASSLGQGYNQPQHF
.,.,TRBJ2-7,TRBV12-2,TGTGCAAGTCGCCCCTCCGGGGGGCGCGAGCAGTACTTC,CASRPSGGREQYF
TRBD1,.,TRBJ2-5,TRBV12-5,TGTGCTAGTGGTTTGGTCAAGGGGGGACAGGGGTTACAAGAGACCCAGTACTTC,CASGLVKGGQGLQETQYF
.,.,TRBJ2-2,TRBV5-4,TGTGCCAGCAGCTCGGACAGATCTAAAGCCGGGGAGCTGTTTTTT,CASSSDRSKAGELFF
TRBD2,.,TRBJ2-1,TRBV2,TGTGCCAGCAGTGAAGAGAGTAGCGGGATACCCTACAATGAGCAGTTCTTC,CASSEESSGIPYNEQFF
.,.,TRBJ1-2,TRBV28,TGTGCCAGCAGCCCAACGACAGCACGCTATGGCTACACCTTC,CASSPTTARYGYTF
TRBD1,.,TRBJ1-2,TRBV10-3,TGTGCCATCGGGACAGGGAAAAAGGATGGCTACACCTTC,CAIGTGKKDGYTF
TRBD1,once,TRBJ2-3,TRBV10-3,TGTGCCATCCTCGGGACAGGGTCAGATACGCAGTATTTT,CAILGTGSDTQYF
TRBD2,.,TRBJ2-7,TRBV3-1/TRBV3-2,TGTGCCAGCAGCCAAGGGCTAGCGGGTCGCTACGAGCAGTACTTC,CASSQGLAGRYEQYF
TRBD1,.,TRBJ1-1,TRBV6-5,TGTGCCAGCAGTTACCCAGGGGGCCTAACTGAAGCTTTCTTT,CASSYPGGLTEAFF
TRBD1,.,TRBJ1-2,TRBV25-1,TGTGCCAGCAGGGGGACAGGGGGTTCCTATGGCTACACCTTC,CASRGTGGSYGYTF
TRBD1,.,TRBJ1-4,TRBV2,TGTGCCAGCACCTGGGCCGGGACAGGGCAGGAAAAACTGTTTTTT,CASTWAGTGQEKLFF
TRBD1,.,TRBJ1-2,TRBV6-5,TGTGCCAGCAGTCGGACAGGGGGAGATGGCTACACCTTC,CASSRTGGDGYTF
TRBD1,.,TRBJ1-3,TRBV5-1,TGCGCCAGCAGCTTAGGGGGCACAAACTCTGGAAACACCATATATTTT,CASSLGGTNSGNTIYF
.,.,TRBJ2-3,TRBV14,TGTGCCAGCAGCCAAGATCAAAACAGAAATACGCAGTATTTT,CASSQDQNRNTQYF
.,once,TRBJ2-4,TRBV7-9,TGTGCCAGCAGCCCTTTGCGGCGACTAGCCAAAAACATTCAGTACTTC,CASSPLRRLAKNIQYF
TRBD1,.,TRBJ1-1,TRBV5-1,TGCGCCAGCAGCTCACAGGGGGGGAACACTGAAGCTTTCTTT,CASSSQGGNTEAFF
.,once,TRBJ2-5,TRBV4-1,TGCGCCAGCAGCCACCGATCAGGGGACGTCGGGGAGACCCAGTACTTC,CASSHRSGDVGETQYF
.,once,TRBJ2-1,TRBV11-3,TGTGCCAGCAGCTTAGGTGCGGGTTTTGAGCAGTTCTTC,CASSLGAGFEQFF
TRBD2,.,TRBJ2-7,TRBV7-8,TGTGCCAGCAGCTTAGCGATTTTTAGCGGGAGCTCCTACGAGCAGTACTTC,CASSLAIFSGSSYEQYF
TRBD1,.,TRBJ2-3,TRBV19,TGTGCCACCCGGGACAGGGGAACAGATACGCAGTATTTT,CATRDRGTDTQYF